Each of the 5 T cell receptor beta chains below was sequenced from the same sample in a study of T cell changes during pregnancy in multiple sclerosis. TCRdb's copy holds only in-frame clones and misses some; the assay was immunoSEQ multiplex PCR. The table records 30,000 to 40,000 clones, about 93% of them present only once. Sequences were derived from CD4+ T cells from peripheral blood mononuclear cells, sampled in the third trimester of pregnancy. The receptors come from a female donor in good health, enrolled as a control in a pregnancy study.

The chain recombines TRBV28 with TRBJ1-2; TRBD1 matches 9 bases. CDR3 length: 15 amino acids. Germline V gene sequence: CDR1 MDHEN, CDR2 SYDVKM. With V trimmed by 6 bases and J by 4 bases, 9 bases remained unmatched. CDR3 amino acids: CASSATGTGIYGYTF. CDR3 in DNA: TGTGCCAGCAGCGCCACCGGGACAGGGATCTATGGCTACACCTTC.

The CDR3 DNA reads TGTGCCAGCAGCGTAGCTATGGTGGGGGCAGGTGATGATGAGCAGTTCTTC. Translation: CASSVAMVGAGDDEQFF. The chain employs TRBV9 and TRBJ2-1, with D perhaps matching TRBD1 (6 bases). The CDR3 spans 17 residues. Trimming pared 0 bases from V and 8 bases from J, leaving 21 bases between. CDR1 is SGDLS and CDR2 is YYNGEE in the germline V gene. The full variable domain, completed using reference TRBV9 and TRBJ2-1, is DSGVTQTPKHLITATGQRVTLRCSPRSGDLSVYWYQQSLDQGLQFLIQYYNGEERAKGNILERFSAQQFPDLHSELNLSSLELGDSALYFCASSVAMVGAGDDEQFFGPGTRLTVL.

For the CDR3, the DNA is TGTGCCAGCTCACGAGACAACTCCTACGAGCAGTACTTC. Amino acids: CASSRDNSYEQYF. The chain links TRBV18 to TRBJ2-7, with D unresolved. Trimming removed 4 bases at V and 0 bases at J, with 7 bases between. Germline assignment: CDR1 KGHSH and CDR2 LQKENI. The CDR3 covers 13 residues.

This clone was observed a single time. One junction end does not reproduce the germline sequence, and a read error may be involved. The V and J genes are TRBV29-1 and TRBJ1-1; D possibly corresponds to TRBD1 (5 bases). The CDR3 has 10 residues. The germline V gene encodes CDR1 SQVTM and CDR2 ANQGSEA. DNA for the CDR3: TGCAGTTCAGGGAACTCTGAAGCTTTCTTT. Encoded protein: CSSGNSEAFF.

The V and J genes are TRBV10-3 and TRBJ1-2; D uncertain. V was cut by 5 bases and J by 8 bases, with 12 bases left in between. Germline CDR1 and CDR2: ENHRY and SYGVKD. This CDR3 is built from 12 residues. CDR3 in DNA: TGTGCCATCAGTCGATCCGGGAACGGCTACACCTTC. This codes for CAISRSGNGYTF.